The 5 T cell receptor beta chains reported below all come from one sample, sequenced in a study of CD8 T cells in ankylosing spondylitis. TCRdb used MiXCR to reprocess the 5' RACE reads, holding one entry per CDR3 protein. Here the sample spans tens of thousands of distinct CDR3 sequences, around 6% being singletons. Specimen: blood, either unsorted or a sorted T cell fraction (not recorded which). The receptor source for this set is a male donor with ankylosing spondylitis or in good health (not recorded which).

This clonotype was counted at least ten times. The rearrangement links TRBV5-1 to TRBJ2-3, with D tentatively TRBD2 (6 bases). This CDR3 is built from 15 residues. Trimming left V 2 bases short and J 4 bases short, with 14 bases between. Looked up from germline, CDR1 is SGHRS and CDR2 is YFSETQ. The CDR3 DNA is TGCGCCAGCAGCTTAGGGACTGTGAAGTCAGATACGCAGTATTTT. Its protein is CASSLGTVKSDTQYF.

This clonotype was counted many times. This CDR3 is CSARAAATNAGELFF. The CDR3 region has the DNA TGCAGTGCTAGAGCTGCGGCGACCAACGCCGGGGAGCTGTTTTTT. The V and J genes are TRBV20-1 and TRBJ2-2; no definite D call. Trimming shortened V by 1 base and J by 6 bases, and 15 bases separated the two germline ends. CDR3 length equals 15 residues. Germline V gene sequence: CDR1 DFQATT, CDR2 SNEGSKA (reference sequence).

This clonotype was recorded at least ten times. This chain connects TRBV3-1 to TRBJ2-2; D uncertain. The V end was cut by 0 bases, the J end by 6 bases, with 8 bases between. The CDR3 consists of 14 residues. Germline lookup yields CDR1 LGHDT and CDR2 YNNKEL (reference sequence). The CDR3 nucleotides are TGTGCCAGCAGCCAAGAAGCCACCGCCGGGGAGCTGTTTTTT. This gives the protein CASSQEATAGELFF.

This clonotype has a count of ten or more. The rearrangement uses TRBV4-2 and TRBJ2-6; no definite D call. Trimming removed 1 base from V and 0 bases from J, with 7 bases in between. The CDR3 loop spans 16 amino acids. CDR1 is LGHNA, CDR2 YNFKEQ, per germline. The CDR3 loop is CASSQVSLSGANVLTF. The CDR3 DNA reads TGTGCCAGCAGCCAAGTTTCGCTCTCTGGGGCCAACGTCCTGACTTTC.

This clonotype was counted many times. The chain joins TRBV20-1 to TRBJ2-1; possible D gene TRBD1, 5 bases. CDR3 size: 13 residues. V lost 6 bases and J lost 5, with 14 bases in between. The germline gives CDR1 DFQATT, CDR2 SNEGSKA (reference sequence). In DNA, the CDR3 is TGCAGTGCCAGGAGACAGAGCCACAATGAGCAGTTCTTC. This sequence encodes CSARRQSHNEQFF.